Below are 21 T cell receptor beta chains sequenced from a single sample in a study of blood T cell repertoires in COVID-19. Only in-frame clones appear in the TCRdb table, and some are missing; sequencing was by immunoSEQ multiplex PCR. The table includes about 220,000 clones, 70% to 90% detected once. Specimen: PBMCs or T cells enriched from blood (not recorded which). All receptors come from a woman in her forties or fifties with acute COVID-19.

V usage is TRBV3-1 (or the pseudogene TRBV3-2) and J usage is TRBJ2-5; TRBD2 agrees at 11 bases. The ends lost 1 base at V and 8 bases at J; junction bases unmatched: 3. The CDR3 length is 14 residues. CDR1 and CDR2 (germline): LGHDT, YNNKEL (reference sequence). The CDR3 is CASSQVTSGATQYF. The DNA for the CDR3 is TGTGCCAGCAGCCAAGTGACTAGCGGGGCAACCCAGTACTTC.

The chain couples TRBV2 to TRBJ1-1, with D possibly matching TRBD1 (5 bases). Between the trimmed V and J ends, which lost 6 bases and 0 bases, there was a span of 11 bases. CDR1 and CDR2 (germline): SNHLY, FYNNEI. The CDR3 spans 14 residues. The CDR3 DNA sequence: TGTGCCAGCAGCGTAGCAGGGATGAACACTGAAGCTTTCTTT. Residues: CASSVAGMNTEAFF.

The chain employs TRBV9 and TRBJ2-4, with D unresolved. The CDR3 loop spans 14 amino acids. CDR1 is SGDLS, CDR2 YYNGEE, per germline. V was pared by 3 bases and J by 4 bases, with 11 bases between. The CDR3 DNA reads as TGTGCCAGCAGCGCGGGTGGGTGGAAAAACATTCAGTACTTC. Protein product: CASSAGGWKNIQYF.

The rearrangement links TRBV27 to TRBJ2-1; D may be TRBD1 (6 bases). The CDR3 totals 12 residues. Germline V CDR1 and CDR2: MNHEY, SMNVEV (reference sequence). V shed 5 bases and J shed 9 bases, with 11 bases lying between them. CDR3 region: CASSTSGVEQFF. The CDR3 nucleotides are TGTGCCAGCAGTACGTCAGGGGTTGAGCAGTTCTTC.

DNA for the CDR3: TGTGCCAGCAGCTTTGGCCCCGGGACAGGGTATTCGGGTGAAAAACTGTTTTTT. Residues: CASSFGPGTGYSGEKLFF. The V call is TRBV7-2, the J call TRBJ1-4; 9 nucleotides align to TRBD1. CDR1 is SGHTA, CDR2 FQGNSA, per germline. With V trimmed by 3 bases and J by 7 bases, 15 bases remained unmatched. The CDR3 covers 18 residues. Supplemented by reference TRBV7-2 and TRBJ1-4, the full variable domain reads GAGVSQSPSNKVTEKGKDVELRCDPISGHTALYWYRQSLGQGLEFLIYFQGNSAPDKSGLPSDRFSAERTGGSVSTLTIQRTQQEDSAVYLCASSFGPGTGYSGEKLFFGSGTQLSVL.

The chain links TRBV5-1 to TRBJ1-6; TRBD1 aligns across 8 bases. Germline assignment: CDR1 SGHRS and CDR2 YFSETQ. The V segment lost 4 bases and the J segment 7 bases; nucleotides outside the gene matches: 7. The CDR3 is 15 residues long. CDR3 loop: CASSEGTGGNSPLHF. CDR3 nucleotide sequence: TGCGCCAGCAGCGAAGGTACAGGGGGAAATTCACCCCTCCACTTT.

This chain's CDR3 is CASSSRDYTDTQYF. The DNA of the CDR3 is TGTGCCAGCAGCTCCAGGGACTACACAGATACGCAGTATTTT. The rearrangement links TRBV7-2 to TRBJ2-3, with 7 bases identical to TRBD2. The germline CDR1 and CDR2 sequences are SGHTA and FQGNSA. V lost 4 bases to trimming and J lost 2 bases; unmatched junction nucleotides: 3. This CDR3 comprises 14 residues. The full variable domain, with the rest looked up from reference TRBV7-2 and TRBJ2-3, is GAGVSQSPSNKVTEKGKDVELRCDPISGHTALYWYRQSLGQGLEFLIYFQGNSAPDKSGLPSDRFSAERTGGSVSTLTIQRTQQEDSAVYLCASSSRDYTDTQYFGPGTRLTVL.

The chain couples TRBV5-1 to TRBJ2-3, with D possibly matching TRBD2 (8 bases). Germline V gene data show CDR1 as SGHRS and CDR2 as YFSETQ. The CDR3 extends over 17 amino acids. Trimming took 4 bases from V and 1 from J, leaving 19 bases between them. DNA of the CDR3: TGCGCCAGCAGCCCTCGGACTAGCCAGGGGGGCACAGATACGCAGTATTTT. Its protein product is CASSPRTSQGGTDTQYF.

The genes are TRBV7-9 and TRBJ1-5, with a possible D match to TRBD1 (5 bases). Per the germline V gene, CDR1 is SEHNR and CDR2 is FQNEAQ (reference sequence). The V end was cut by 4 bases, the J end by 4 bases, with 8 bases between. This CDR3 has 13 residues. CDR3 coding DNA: TGTGCCAGCAGCTGGGGGACTAATCAGCCCCAGCATTTT. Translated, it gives CASSWGTNQPQHF.

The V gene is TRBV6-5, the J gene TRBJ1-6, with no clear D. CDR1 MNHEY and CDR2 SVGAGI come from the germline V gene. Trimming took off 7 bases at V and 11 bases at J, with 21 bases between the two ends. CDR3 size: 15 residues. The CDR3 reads CASNLWASGKTPLHF. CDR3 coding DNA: TGTGCCAGCAATCTTTGGGCCAGCGGGAAAACACCCCTCCACTTT.

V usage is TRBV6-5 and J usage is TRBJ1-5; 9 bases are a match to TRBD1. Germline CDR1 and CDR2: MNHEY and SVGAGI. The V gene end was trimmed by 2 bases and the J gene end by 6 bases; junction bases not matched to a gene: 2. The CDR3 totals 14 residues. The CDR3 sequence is CASSYQGQGQPQHF. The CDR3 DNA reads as TGTGCCAGCAGTTACCAGGGACAGGGTCAGCCCCAGCATTTT.

CDR3 residues: CASSNQGAGTEAFF. The CDR3 region has the DNA TGCGCCAGCAGCAACCAGGGGGCCGGCACTGAAGCTTTCTTT. The chain recombines TRBV5-1 with TRBJ1-1; 8 bases match TRBD1. The CDR3 has 14 amino acids. The V gene's germline CDR1 is SGHRS and CDR2 YFSETQ. V gave up 4 bases and J gave up 4 bases; unmatched junction bases: 6.

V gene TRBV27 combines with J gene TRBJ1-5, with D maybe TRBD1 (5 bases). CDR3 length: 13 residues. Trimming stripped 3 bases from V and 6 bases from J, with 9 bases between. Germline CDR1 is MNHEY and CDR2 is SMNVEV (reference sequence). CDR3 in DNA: TGTGCCAGCAGTTTGGCGGGGGGTCAGCCCCAGCATTTT. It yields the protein CASSLAGGQPQHF.

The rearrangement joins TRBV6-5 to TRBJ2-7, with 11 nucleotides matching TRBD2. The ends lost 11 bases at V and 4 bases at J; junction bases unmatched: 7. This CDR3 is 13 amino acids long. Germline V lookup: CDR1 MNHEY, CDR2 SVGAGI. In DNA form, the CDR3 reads TGTGCCGGGAGACTAGCGGGAAAGTACGAGCAGTACTTC. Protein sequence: CAGRLAGKYEQYF.

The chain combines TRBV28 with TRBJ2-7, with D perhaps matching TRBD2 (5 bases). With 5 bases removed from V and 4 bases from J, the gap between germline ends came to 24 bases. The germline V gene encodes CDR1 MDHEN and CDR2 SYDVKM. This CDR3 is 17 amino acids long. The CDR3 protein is CASSPPEAPKKGYEQYF. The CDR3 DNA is TGTGCCAGCAGTCCTCCGGAGGCGCCCAAGAAAGGATACGAGCAGTACTTC.

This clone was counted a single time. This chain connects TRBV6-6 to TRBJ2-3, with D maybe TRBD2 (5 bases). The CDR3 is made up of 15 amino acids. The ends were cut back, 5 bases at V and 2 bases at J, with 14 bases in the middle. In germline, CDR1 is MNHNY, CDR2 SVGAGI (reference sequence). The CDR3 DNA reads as TGTGCCAGCAGTGCAATGAGGGCGGCCACAGATACGCAGTATTTT. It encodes CASSAMRAATDTQYF.

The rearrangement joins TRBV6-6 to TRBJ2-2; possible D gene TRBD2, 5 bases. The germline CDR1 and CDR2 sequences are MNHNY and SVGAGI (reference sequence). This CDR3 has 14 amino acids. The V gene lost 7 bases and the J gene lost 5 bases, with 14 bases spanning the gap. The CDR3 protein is CASTSRTQTGELFF. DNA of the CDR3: TGTGCCAGCACCTCCAGGACTCAAACCGGGGAGCTGTTTTTT.

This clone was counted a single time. CDR3 residues: CASSVNTLMNSGNTIYF. Written as DNA, the CDR3 is TGTGCCAGCAGCGTAAACACCCTCATGAACTCTGGAAACACCATATATTTT. The chain is built from TRBV9 and TRBJ1-3; D is unclear. The ends were cut back, 1 base at V and 0 bases at J, with 14 bases in the middle. The germline V gene encodes CDR1 SGDLS and CDR2 YYNGEE. The CDR3 is 17 amino acids.

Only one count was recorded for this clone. The CDR3 here is CASSLVRTALYGYTF. The CDR3 DNA sequence: TGTGCCAGCAGCTTAGTTCGGACAGCCCTTTATGGCTACACCTTC. V gene TRBV7-2 combines with J gene TRBJ1-2, with D perhaps matching TRBD1 (6 bases). Trimming removed 1 base from V and 5 bases from J, with 14 bases in between. Germline loops: CDR1 SGHTA, CDR2 FQGNSA. This CDR3 region has 15 residues.

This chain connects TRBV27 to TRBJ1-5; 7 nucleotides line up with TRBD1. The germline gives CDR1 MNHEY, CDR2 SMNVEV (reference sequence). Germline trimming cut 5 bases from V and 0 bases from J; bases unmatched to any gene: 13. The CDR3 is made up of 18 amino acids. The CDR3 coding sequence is TGTGCCAGCAGTCTACAGGGGAGTCGGGGGTCTAGCAATCAGCCCCAGCATTTT. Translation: CASSLQGSRGSSNQPQHF.

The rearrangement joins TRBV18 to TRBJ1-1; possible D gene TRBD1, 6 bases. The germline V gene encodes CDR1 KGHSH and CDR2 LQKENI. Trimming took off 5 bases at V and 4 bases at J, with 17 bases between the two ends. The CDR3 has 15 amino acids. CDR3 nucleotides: TGTGCCAGCTCATCCTCCGGGACAAAGGGCACTGAAGCTTTCTTT. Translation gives CASSSSGTKGTEAFF.